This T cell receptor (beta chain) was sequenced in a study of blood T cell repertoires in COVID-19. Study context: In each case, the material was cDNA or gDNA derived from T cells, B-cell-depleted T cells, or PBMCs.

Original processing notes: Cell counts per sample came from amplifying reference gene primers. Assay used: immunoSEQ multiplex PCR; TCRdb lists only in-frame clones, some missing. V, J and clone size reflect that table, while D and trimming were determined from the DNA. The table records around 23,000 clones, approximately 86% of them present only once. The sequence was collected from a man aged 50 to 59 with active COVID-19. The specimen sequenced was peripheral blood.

In DNA, the CDR3 is TGTGCCAGCAGTTACAACTACGAGCAGTACTTC. This translates into CASSYNYEQYF. The rearrangement links TRBV2 to TRBJ2-7; D unresolved. CDR1 and CDR2 (germline): SNHLY, FYNNEI. V was cut by 5 bases and J by 3 bases, with 5 bases left in between. The CDR3 is 11 residues long.